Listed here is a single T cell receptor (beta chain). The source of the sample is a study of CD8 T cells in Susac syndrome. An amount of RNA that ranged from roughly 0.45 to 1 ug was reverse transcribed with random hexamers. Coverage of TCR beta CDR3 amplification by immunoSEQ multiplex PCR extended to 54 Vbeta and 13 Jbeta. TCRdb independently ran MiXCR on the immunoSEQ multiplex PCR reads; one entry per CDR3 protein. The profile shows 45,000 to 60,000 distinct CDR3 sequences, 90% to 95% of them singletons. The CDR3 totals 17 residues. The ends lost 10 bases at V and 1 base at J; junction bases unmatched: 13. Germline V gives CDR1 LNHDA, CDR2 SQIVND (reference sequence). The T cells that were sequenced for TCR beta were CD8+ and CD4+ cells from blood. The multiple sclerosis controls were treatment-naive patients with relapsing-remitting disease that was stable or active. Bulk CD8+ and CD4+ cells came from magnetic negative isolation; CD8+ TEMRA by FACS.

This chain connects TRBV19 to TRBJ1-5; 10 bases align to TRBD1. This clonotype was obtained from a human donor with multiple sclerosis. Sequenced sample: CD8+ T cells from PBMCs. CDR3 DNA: TGTGCCACCCGGGACAGGGGAGAAACTACGAGCAATCAGCCCCAGCATTTT. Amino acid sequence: CATRDRGETTSNQPQHF. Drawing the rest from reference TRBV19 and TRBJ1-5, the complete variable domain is DGGITQSPKYLFRKEGQNVTLSCEQNLNHDAMYWYRQDPGQGLRLIYYSQIVNDFQKGDIAEGYSVSREKKESFPLTVTSAQKNPTAFYLCATRDRGETTSNQPQHFGDGTRLSIL.